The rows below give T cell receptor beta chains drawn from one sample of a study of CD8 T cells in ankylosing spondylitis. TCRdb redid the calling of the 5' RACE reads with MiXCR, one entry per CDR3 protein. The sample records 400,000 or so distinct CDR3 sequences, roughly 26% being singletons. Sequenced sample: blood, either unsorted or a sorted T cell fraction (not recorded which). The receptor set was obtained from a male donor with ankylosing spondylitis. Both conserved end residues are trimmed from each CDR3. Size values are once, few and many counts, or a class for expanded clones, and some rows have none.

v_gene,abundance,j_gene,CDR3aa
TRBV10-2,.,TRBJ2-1,ASKTSLSTYNEQF
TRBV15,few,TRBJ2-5,ATSRGQSGKTQY
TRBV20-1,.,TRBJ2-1,SATPGQGGYEQF
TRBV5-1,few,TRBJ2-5,ASNPGITEETQY
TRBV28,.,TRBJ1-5,ASSPGHASNQPQH
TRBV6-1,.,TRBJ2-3,ASNYGGRNTDTQY
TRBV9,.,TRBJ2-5,ASSVDGTVEETQY
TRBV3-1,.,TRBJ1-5,ASSQGDRPQH
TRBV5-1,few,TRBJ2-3,ASSLAGSTSTDTQY
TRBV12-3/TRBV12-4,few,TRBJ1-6,ASKTGNSPLH
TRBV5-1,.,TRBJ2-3,ASSSVAGLPTDTQY
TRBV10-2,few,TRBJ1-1,ASAGQGATEAF
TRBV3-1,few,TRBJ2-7,ASSRTSGRIFGEQY
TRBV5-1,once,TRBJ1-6,ASSLVQGAGPLH
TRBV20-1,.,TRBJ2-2,SAGTANTGELF
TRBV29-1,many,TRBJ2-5,SGRDTAYQETQY
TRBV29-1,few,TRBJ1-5,SARTGSQPQH
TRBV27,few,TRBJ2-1,ASSSTGTIYNEQF
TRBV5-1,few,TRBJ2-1,ASSHRGRADYNEQF